This TCR beta chain was recorded in a study of technical replicates of blood from a few donors. Data came from immunoSEQ multiplex PCR; TCRdb stores just in-frame clones and leaves some out. The sample contains almost 85,000 clones, about 97% of which appear only once. The specimen was T cells isolated from PBMCs. The sequence derives from a human donor in good health.

In DNA form, the CDR3 reads TGCGCCAGCAGCCAAGATCGCTACAGGGGTCCGAACACCGGGGAGCTGTTTTTT. Translated: CASSQDRYRGPNTGELFF. This chain links TRBV4-1 with TRBJ2-2, with 7 positions matching TRBD1. The CDR3 is made up of 18 amino acids. J lost 0 bases, V lost 0 bases, and 7 bases had no gene match. Per the germline V gene, CDR1 is MGHRA and CDR2 is YSYEKL.